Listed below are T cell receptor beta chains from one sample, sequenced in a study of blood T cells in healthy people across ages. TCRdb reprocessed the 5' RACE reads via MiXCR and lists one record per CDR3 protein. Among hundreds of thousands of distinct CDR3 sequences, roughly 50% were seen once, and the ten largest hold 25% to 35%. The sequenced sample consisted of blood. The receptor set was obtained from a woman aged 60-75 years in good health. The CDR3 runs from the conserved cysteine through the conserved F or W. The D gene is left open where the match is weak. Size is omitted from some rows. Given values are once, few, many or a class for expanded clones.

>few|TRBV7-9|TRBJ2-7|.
TGTGCCAGCAGCTTCGACGCAGCCTACGAGCAGTACTTC
CASSFDAAYEQYF
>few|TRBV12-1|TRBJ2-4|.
TGTGCCAGCAGCCCCGGGACGATCGAGATAGCCAAAAACATTCAGTACTTC
CASSPGTIEIAKNIQYF
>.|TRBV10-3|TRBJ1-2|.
TGTGCCATCAGTCAAGTGGGGGAGAACGGCTACACCTTC
CAISQVGENGYTF
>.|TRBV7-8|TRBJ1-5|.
TGTGCCAGCAGCCCAGACGGGACGGGCGATCAGCCCCAGCATTTT
CASSPDGTGDQPQHF
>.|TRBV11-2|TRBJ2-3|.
TGTGCCAGCAGCTTCCTGGGACCGAACACAGATACGCAGTATTTT
CASSFLGPNTDTQYF
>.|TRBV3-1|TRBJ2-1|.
TGTGCCAGCAGCCAAGCCGGGAGAGACAACAATGAGCAGTTCTTC
CASSQAGRDNNEQFF
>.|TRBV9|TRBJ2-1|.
TGTGCCAGCAGCCCCGGACGGGATTACATAGGTGAGCAGTTCTTC
CASSPGRDYIGEQFF
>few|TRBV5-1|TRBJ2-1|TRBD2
TGCGCCAGCAGCTTGGCCATTACTAGCGGAGAGAATGAGCAGTTCTTC
CASSLAITSGENEQFF
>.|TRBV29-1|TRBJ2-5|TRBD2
TGCAGCGTTACCCTTACTAGCGGAAATGAGCAGTACTTC
CSVTLTSGNEQYF
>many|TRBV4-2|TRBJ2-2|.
TGTGCCAGCAGCCCGCAGGAGGGAACCGGGGAGCTGTTTTTT
CASSPQEGTGELFF
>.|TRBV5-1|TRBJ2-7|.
TGCGCCAGCAGTCGGGAGATCGGCACCTACGAGCAGTACTTC
CASSREIGTYEQYF
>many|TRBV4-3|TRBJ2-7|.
TGTGCCAGCAGCCAAGATGCGGGTGGGTCCTACGAGCAGTACTTC
CASSQDAGGSYEQYF
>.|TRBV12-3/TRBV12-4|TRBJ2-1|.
TGTGCCAGCAGTTTAGCTCCGGGACTCAACAATGAGCAGTTCTTC
CASSLAPGLNNEQFF
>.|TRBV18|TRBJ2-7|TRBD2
TGTGCCAGCTCACCGCTCCTAGCGGGAGGGCGGTACGAGCAGTACTTC
CASSPLLAGGRYEQYF
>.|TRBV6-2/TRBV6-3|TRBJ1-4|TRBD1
TGTGCCAGCAGTCGACAGGGATCAACTAATGAAAAACTGTTTTTT
CASSRQGSTNEKLFF
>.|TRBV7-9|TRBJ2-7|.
TGTGCCAGCAGACCCATCACCTACGAGCAGTACTTC
CASRPITYEQYF
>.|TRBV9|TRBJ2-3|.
TGTGCCAGCAGCGTCGGACGTGGGGATACGCAGTATTTT
CASSVGRGDTQYF
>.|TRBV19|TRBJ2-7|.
TGTGCCAGTAGTACTTCGACAGGCTCCTACGAGCAGTACTTC
CASSTSTGSYEQYF
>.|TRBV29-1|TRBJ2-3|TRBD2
TGCAGCGTTGAAGATGAAGAAGAAGGTCTAGCGGGAGGCCCTCGGGCTGTCGAGTATTTT
CSVEDEEEGLAGGPRAVEYF
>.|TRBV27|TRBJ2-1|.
TGTGCCAGCAGTCCATACAGGGCTGGGACGGATGAGCAGTTCTTC
CASSPYRAGTDEQFF
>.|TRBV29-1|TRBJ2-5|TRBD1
TGCAGCGTTGAGTGGGGACAGGGACAAGAGACCCCGTACTTC
CSVEWGQGQETPYF
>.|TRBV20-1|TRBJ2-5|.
TGCAGTGCTAGAAGAGCGGAGGGATCCCCAGAGACCCAGTACTTC
CSARRAEGSPETQYF
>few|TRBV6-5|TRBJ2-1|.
TGTGCCAGCAGTGGTCCTGGGCGCAATGAGCAGTTCTTC
CASSGPGRNEQFF
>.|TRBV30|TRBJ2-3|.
TGTGCCTGGAGTGTAGGGCTAGGAGGCTCCACAGATACGCAGTATTTT
CAWSVGLGGSTDTQYF
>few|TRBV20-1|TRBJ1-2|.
TGCAGTGCTAGAGACCCCCGGGGGAGGGGGAGATGGTATGGCTACACCTTC
CSARDPRGRGRWYGYTF
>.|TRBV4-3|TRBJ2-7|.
TGCGCCAGCAGCCAAAGGGGGGGGGCCCTCTCCTACGAGCAGTACTTC
CASSQRGGALSYEQYF
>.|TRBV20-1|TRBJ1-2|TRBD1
TGCAGTGCTAGTGATCGGACAGGGGGAAAGAATGGCTACACCTTC
CSASDRTGGKNGYTF
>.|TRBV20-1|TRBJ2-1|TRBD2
TGCAGTGCAACCAGCCTTATAAGCGGGAGGGCCGATGAGCAGTTCTTC
CSATSLISGRADEQFF
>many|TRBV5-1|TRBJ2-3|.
TGTGCCAGCAGTCCTAACACAGATACGCAGTATTTT
CASSPNTDTQYF
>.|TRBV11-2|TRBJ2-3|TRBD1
TGTGCCAGCAGCTCTCCCAGGGGGCGAGAAGAGGGGACGCAGTATTTT
CASSSPRGREEGTQYF
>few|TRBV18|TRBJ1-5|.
TGTGCCAGCTCACCACAGGGTTATCAGCCCCAGCATTTT
CASSPQGYQPQHF
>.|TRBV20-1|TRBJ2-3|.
TGCAGTGCTAGAGATGTAGCTAGCGCAAGCACAGATACGCAGTATTTT
CSARDVASASTDTQYF
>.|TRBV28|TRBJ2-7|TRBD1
TGTGCGAGCAGGCACCGGGACAGGGGCATCTACGAGCAGTACTTC
CASRHRDRGIYEQYF
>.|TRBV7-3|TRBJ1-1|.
TGTGCCAGCAGCTTAAAAAATCGGGACGTCACTGAAGCTTTCTTT
CASSLKNRDVTEAFF
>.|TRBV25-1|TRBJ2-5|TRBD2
TGTGCCAGCAGTGAATGGGACGGAGCGGGAGACAAGGAGACCCAGTACTTC
CASSEWDGAGDKETQYF
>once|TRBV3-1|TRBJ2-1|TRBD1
TGTGCCAGCAGCCATGGGACAGCATACAATGAGCAGTTCTTC
CASSHGTAYNEQFF
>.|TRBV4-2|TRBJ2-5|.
TGTGCCAGCAGCCAAGCGGGCCTGGCGGCCTACAATGAGCAGTACTTC
CASSQAGLAAYNEQYF
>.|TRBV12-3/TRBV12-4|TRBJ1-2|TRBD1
TGTGCCAGCAGTTGGTATCGGACAGGGGATAACTATGGCTACACCTTC
CASSWYRTGDNYGYTF
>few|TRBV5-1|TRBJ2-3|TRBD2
TGCGCCAGCAGGATAGCGGGGAGCACAGATACGCAGTATTTT
CASRIAGSTDTQYF
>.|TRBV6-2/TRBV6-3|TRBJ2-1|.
TGTGCCAGCAGCCCTCGGGGTAACAATGAGCAGTTCTTC
CASSPRGNNEQFF
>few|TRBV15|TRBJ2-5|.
TGTGCCACCAGCAGAGATCGGAGGTCGGCACACTTCCCACAAGAGACCCAGTACTTC
CATSRDRRSAHFPQETQYF
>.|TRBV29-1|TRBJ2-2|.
TGCAGCGTTGTTTCGGGAGTAAACACCGGGGAGCTGTTTTTT
CSVVSGVNTGELFF
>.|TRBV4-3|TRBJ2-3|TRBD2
TGCGCCAGCAGCCAAGCTCAAACTAGCGGTAACACAGATACGCAGTATTTT
CASSQAQTSGNTDTQYF
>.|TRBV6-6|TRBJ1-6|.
TGTGCCAGCAGTTACTCGGGGGTCCATAATTCACCCCTCCACTTT
CASSYSGVHNSPLHF
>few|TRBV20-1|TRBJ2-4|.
TGCAGTGCCCCCCCCCTACAAGTAGCCAAAAACATTCAGTACTTC
CSAPPLQVAKNIQYF
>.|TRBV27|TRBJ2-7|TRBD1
TGTGCCAGCAGTTTCAAGACAGGGATCTCCTACGAGCAGTACTTC
CASSFKTGISYEQYF
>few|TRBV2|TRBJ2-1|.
TGTGCCAGCAGACGACTAGAGAATGAGCAGTTCTTC
CASRRLENEQFF
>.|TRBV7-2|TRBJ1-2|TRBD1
TGTGCCAGCAGCACCGGGACAGGGGCGTCTGGCTACACCTTC
CASSTGTGASGYTF
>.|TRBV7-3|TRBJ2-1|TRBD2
TGTGCCAGCAGCTTATGGACTAGCGGGACAACACGAGATGAGCAGTTCTTC
CASSLWTSGTTRDEQFF
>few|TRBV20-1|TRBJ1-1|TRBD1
TGCAGTGCTCAAACAGGGGCCGCTGAAGCTTTCTTT
CSAQTGAAEAFF
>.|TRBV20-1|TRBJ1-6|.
TGCAGTGCCAGGTCCCCAAATTCACCCCTCCACTTT
CSARSPNSPLHF
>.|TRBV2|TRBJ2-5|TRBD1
TGTGCCAGCAGTGAACAGGGGGTGGGAGAGACCCAGTACTTC
CASSEQGVGETQYF
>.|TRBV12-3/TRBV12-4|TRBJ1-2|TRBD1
TGTGCCAGCAGTTTGAACAGGGGGCGTAATGGCTACACCTTC
CASSLNRGRNGYTF
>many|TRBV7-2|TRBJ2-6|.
TGTGCCAGCAGCTTAGCCACAGGTTACTCTGGGGCCAACGTCCTGACTTTC
CASSLATGYSGANVLTF
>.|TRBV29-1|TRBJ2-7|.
TGCAGCGTTGAAAAGGGGGACTACGAGCAGTACTTC
CSVEKGDYEQYF
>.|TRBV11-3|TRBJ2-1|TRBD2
TGTGCCAGCAGCTTGAGAGCGGGAGTTCACAATGAGCAGTTCTTC
CASSLRAGVHNEQFF
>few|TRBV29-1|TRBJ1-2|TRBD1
TGCAGCGTTCGGACAGGGGGTAACACCTTC
CSVRTGGNTF
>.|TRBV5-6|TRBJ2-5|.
TGTGCCAGCAGCTTAATCGGGACTCCAAGGGAAGAGACCCAGTACTTC
CASSLIGTPREETQYF